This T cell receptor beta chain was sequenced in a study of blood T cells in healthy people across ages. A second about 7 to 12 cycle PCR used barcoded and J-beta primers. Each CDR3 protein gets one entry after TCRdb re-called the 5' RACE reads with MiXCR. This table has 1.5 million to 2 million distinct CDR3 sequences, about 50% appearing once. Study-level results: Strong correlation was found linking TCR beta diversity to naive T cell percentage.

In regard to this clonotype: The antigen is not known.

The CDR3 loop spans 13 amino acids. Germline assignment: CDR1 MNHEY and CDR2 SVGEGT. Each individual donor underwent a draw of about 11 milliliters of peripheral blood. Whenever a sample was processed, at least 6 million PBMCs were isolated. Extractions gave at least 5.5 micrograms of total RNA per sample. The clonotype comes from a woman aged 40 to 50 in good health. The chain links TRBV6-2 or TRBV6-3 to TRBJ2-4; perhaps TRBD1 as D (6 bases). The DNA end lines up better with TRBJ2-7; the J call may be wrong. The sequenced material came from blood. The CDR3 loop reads CASSYEDSHEQYF. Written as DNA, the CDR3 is TGTGCCAGCAGTTACGAGGACAGCCACGAGCAGTACTTC.